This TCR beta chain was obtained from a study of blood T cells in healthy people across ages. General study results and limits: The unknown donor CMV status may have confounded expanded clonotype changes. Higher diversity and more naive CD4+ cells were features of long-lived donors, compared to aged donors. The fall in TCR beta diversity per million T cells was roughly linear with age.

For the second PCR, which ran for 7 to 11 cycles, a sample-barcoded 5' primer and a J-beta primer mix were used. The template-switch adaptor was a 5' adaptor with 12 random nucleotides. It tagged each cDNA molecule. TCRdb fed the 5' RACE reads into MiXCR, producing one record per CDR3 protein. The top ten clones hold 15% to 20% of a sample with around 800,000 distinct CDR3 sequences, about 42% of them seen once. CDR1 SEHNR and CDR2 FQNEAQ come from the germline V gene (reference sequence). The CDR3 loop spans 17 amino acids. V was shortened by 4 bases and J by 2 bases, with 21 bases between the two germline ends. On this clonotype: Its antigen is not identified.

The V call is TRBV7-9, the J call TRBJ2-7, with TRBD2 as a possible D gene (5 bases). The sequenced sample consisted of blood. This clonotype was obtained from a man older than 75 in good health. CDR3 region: CASSSTIVRGRPYEQYF. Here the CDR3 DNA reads TGTGCCAGCAGCTCCACTATCGTCCGGGGTCGCCCCTACGAGCAGTACTTC.